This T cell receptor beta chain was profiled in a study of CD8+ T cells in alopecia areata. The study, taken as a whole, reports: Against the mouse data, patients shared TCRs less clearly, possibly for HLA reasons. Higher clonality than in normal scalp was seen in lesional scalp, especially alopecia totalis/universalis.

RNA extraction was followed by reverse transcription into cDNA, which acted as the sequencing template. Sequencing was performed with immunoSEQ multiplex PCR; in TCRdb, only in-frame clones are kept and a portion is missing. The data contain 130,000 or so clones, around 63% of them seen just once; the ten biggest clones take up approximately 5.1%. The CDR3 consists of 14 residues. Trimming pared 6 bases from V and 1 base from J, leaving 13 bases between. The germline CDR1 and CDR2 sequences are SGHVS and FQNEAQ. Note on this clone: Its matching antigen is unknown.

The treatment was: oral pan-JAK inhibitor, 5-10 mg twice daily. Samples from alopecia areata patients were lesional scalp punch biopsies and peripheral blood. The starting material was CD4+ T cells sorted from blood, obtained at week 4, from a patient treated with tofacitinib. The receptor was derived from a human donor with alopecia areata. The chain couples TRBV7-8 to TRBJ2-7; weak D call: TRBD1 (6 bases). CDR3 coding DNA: TGTGCCAGCAGTTACCGGGACACGTCCTACGAGCAGTACTTC. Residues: CASSYRDTSYEQYF.